The T cell receptor (beta chain) described here comes from a study of blood T cell repertoires in COVID-19 (TCRdb year 2020). For the study in its entirety: The collaborator samples originated in the United States, Italy and Spain and spanned the acute and convalescent phases of COVID-19. Deeply sampled blood TCRbeta repertoires from subjects exposed to, actively infected with, or recovered from COVID-19 were included in the dataset. Samples came from the ongoing ImmuneRACE study (first 160 participants) plus 1,254 subjects from 6 global collaborators. The repertoires were released in a freely available public database meant as a resource for research on the immune response to SARS-CoV-2. Where available, HLA class I and class II types were taken from metadata supplied by the sample provider and were not determined by assay-based typing. The prospective study material was composed of cDNA or gDNA derived from T cells, B-cell-depleted T cells, or PBMCs. The sample metadata nearly always contained a de-identified subject ID, COVID-19 status, age in years and sex.

The immunoSEQ Assay, a bias-controlled multiplex PCR, was used to amplify TCRbeta CDR3 regions from genomic DNA. Turning to the authors' computational methods: Within the assay, amplification of reference gene primers was used to estimate how many nucleated cells each sample contained. To quantify the absolute abundance of each unique TCRbeta CDR3 rearrangement, sequence reads were collapsed and filtered. For each sample, productive Simpson clonality was calculated as the square root of Simpson's diversity index across productive rearrangements. Here the immuneACCESS table is served through TCRdb, limited to in-frame sequences with V and J called. Missing clones are a known gap in these copies; in checked studies unresolved V genes cover under half, and the rest lacks a known reason. V and J calls plus clone size are reproduced from that table; the DNA served to infer D and trimming. The sample yields 200,000 to 250,000 clones; over 65% were counted once. Of the sample, 3% to 3.5% falls within the top ten clones.

The CDR3 measures 17 amino acids from cysteine to phenylalanine. Here the CDR3 DNA is all that survives: 51 bases in frame from base 1. V was cut back by 3 bases and J by 2 bases, leaving a gap of 19 bases between them. CDR1 is given as ENHRY and CDR2 as SYGVKD, both from the germline V gene. Enrolling through a virtual design, the prospective study's participants ranged in age from roughly 18 to 89 years and lived across 20 to 25 United States geographic areas. To assign participants to cohorts, the prospective study relied on clinical history that participants themselves reported in a screening survey and a study questionnaire. Recovered participants in ImmuneRACE Cohort 3 were defined as having two consecutive negative NP/OP PCR tests, clearance from a healthcare professional, or resolution of symptoms. Mobile phlebotomists in the prospective study collected whole blood, serum and a nasopharyngeal or oropharyngeal swab from every participant. Participants in the prospective study had the option to provide additional blood draws and questionnaires over a 2-month period. Before DNA extraction, prospective study blood samples were shipped either frozen or at room temperature.

What the research found in general, with its limitations: Clinical and demographic metadata were provided uncurated, with the amount varying by source and participant.

This clone was detected once. Its antigen is not yet known. Base qualities are not at hand, and no much larger clone is one base apart. The rearrangement joined TRBV10-3 to TRBJ1-2; the D gene is perhaps TRBD1, on 6 matching bases. This receptor was taken from a woman aged 55-69 years who had recovered from COVID-19. The sequencing sample was made of PBMCs or T cells enriched from blood (not recorded which). The CDR3 corresponds to CAISDNGAGAGNYGYTF. DNA sequence: TGTGCCATCAGTGATAATGGGGCAGGGGCAGGGAACTATGGCTACACCTTC.